The 32 T cell receptor beta chains presented below share a single source sample, sequenced in a study of blood T cell repertoires in COVID-19. Clones were sequenced by immunoSEQ multiplex PCR, and TCRdb holds only the in-frame ones, with some missing. In the table there are approximately 74,000 clones, 85% to 95% of which are singletons. Sample: peripheral blood. These receptors were obtained from a woman aged 60-75 years with active COVID-19.

This chain links TRBV27 with TRBJ2-3, with TRBD2 as a possible D gene (6 bases). Germline CDR1 and CDR2: MNHEY and SMNVEV (reference sequence). The CDR3 consists of 15 residues. Trimming pared 2 bases from V and 0 bases from J, leaving 9 bases between. DNA of the CDR3: TGTGCCAGCAGTTTAGGGAGGACTAGCACAGATACGCAGTATTTT. The encoded protein is CASSLGRTSTDTQYF.

The CDR3: CASSLSGARSPQHF. CDR3 nucleotide sequence: TGTGCCAGCAGTTTATCAGGGGCCAGGTCGCCCCAGCATTTT. The J gene is TRBJ1-5, the V gene TRBV28; D might be TRBD1 (6 bases). Looked up from germline, CDR1 is MDHEN and CDR2 is SYDVKM. Between the trimmed V and J ends, which lost 1 base and 9 bases, there was a span of 13 bases. The CDR3 is 14 amino acids.

The chain uses TRBV18 and TRBJ1-4; 7 nucleotides match TRBD1. Trimming cost V 5 bases and J 0 bases; bases outside gene matches: 3. Germline CDR1 and CDR2: KGHSH and LQKENI. This CDR3 is built from 15 residues. This chain's CDR3 is CASSRGRSTNEKLFF. Here the CDR3 DNA reads TGTGCCAGCTCAAGGGGGCGATCAACTAATGAAAAACTGTTTTTT. Using reference TRBV18 and TRBJ1-4 for the parts outside the CDR3, the full variable domain is NAGVMQNPRHLVRRRGQEARLRCSPMKGHSHVYWYRQLPEEGLKFMVYLQKENIIDESGMPKERFSAEFPKEGPSILRIQQVVRGDSAAYFCASSRGRSTNEKLFFGSGTQLSVL.

The chain recombines TRBV11-3 with TRBJ2-3, with D uncertain. The germline CDR1 and CDR2 sequences are SGHNT and YENEEA. With 4 bases removed from V and 7 bases from J, the gap between germline ends came to 6 bases. There are 11 residues in the CDR3. CDR3 nucleotides: TGTGCCAGCAGCTACGCTAATACGCAGTATTTT. Translation: CASSYANTQYF. The full variable domain, its missing parts supplied by reference TRBV11-3 and TRBJ2-3, is EAGVVQSPRYKIIEKKQPVAFWCNPISGHNTLYWYLQNLGQGPELLIRYENEEAVDDSQLPKDRFSAERLKGVDSTLKIQPAELGDSAVYLCASSYANTQYFGPGTRLTVL.

The chain combines TRBV19 with TRBJ1-1, with TRBD1 as a possible D gene (6 bases). The germline gives CDR1 LNHDA, CDR2 SQIVND (reference sequence). V shed 4 bases and J shed 6 bases, with 24 bases lying between them. The CDR3 loop spans 17 amino acids. The CDR3 DNA is TGTGCCAGTAGTACCAGTTTGCTGGGGGCAAGTATCGCTGAAGCTTTCTTT. Protein: CASSTSLLGASIAEAFF.

The chain employs TRBV5-1 and TRBJ1-5, with TRBD1 identical over 9 bases. Germline loops: CDR1 SGHRS, CDR2 YFSETQ. The V and J ends lost 4 bases and 7 bases, in that order; junction bases with no gene match: 9. The CDR3 loop spans 15 amino acids. This chain's CDR3 is CASSPTQGQGQPQHF. The CDR3 DNA reads TGCGCCAGCAGCCCCACCCAGGGACAGGGCCAGCCCCAGCATTTT.

This clone has a single count. The V and J genes are TRBV5-4 and TRBJ2-7, with 9 bases identical to TRBD2. Losses at the gene ends were 1 base for V and 2 bases for J; bases not matched to a gene: 7. Looked up from germline, CDR1 is SGHNT and CDR2 is YYREEE (reference sequence). This CDR3 region has 16 residues. CDR3 sequence reads: CASSLFPAGGAYEQYF. CDR3 nucleotide sequence: TGTGCCAGCAGCTTGTTTCCCGCGGGGGGGGCCTACGAGCAGTACTTC. Looking up the rest from reference TRBV5-4 and TRBJ2-7 gives the full variable domain: ETGVTQSPTHLIKTRGQQVTLRCSSQSGHNTVSWYQQALGQGPQFIFQYYREEENGRGNFPPRFSGLQFPNYSSELNVNALELDDSALYLCASSLFPAGGAYEQYFGPGTRLTVT.

J is TRBJ2-1 and V is TRBV7-2; 7 bases line up with TRBD2. Germline CDR1 and CDR2: SGHTA and FQGNSA. The CDR3 runs 15 residues. The V gene end was trimmed by 1 base and the J gene end by 6 bases; junction bases not matched to a gene: 6. The CDR3 region is CASSLGTRRSNEQFF. DNA for the CDR3: TGTGCCAGCAGCTTAGGGACTAGACGGTCCAATGAGCAGTTCTTC. The variable domain in full, with the rest retrieved from reference TRBV7-2 and TRBJ2-1, is GAGVSQSPSNKVTEKGKDVELRCDPISGHTALYWYRQSLGQGLEFLIYFQGNSAPDKSGLPSDRFSAERTGGSVSTLTIQRTQQEDSAVYLCASSLGTRRSNEQFFGPGTRLTVL.

A single count supports this clone. The chain is built from TRBV2 and TRBJ2-7; TRBD1 agrees at 8 bases. Trimming at V came to 5 bases and at J to 6 bases, leaving 9 bases not matched to a gene. The CDR3 is made up of 14 amino acids. In germline, CDR1 is SNHLY, CDR2 FYNNEI. The CDR3 DNA reads as TGTGCCAGCAGTTCCCAGGGGGCCGGGTCCGAGCAGTACTTC. It specifies CASSSQGAGSEQYF.

This chain joins TRBV7-9 and TRBJ1-2, with 9 positions matching TRBD1. This CDR3 has 14 amino acids. The V and J ends lost 1 base and 4 bases, in that order; junction bases with no gene match: 1. Germline CDR1 and CDR2: SEHNR and FQNEAQ (reference sequence). This chain's CDR3 is CASSLVGQGYGYTF. The CDR3 region has the DNA TGTGCCAGCAGCTTAGTGGGACAGGGCTATGGCTACACCTTC.

The J gene is TRBJ2-3, the V gene TRBV5-1; no firm D call. The CDR3 is made up of 14 amino acids. Germline V gives CDR1 SGHRS, CDR2 YFSETQ. Trimming removed 10 bases at V and 4 bases at J, with 19 bases between. DNA for the CDR3: TGCGCCTCCGCACCTTCTAGTTTTCCAGATACGCAGTATTTT. Translated, it gives CASAPSSFPDTQYF.

The chain is built from TRBV30 and TRBJ1-1; D gene unclear. The CDR3 is made up of 13 amino acids. Germline CDR1 reads GTSNPN; CDR2 reads SVGIG (reference sequence). Trimming took off 5 bases at V and 0 bases at J, with 10 bases between the two ends. CDR3 nucleotide sequence: TGTGCCTGGGGGAAGAACATGAACACTGAAGCTTTCTTT. Translating it yields CAWGKNMNTEAFF.

The gene calls are TRBV9 and TRBJ1-4; the D gene is possibly TRBD1 (6 bases). V was cut by 1 base and J by 2 bases, with 9 bases left in between. This CDR3 region has 15 residues. The germline gives CDR1 SGDLS, CDR2 YYNGEE. CDR3 sequence (DNA): TGTGCCAGCAGCGTACAGGGGAACACTAATGAAAAACTGTTTTTT. This encodes CASSVQGNTNEKLFF.

This chain connects TRBV6-5 to TRBJ2-1; possibly TRBD1 for D (6 bases). V was shortened by 4 bases and J by 9 bases, with 7 bases between the two germline ends. CDR1 and CDR2 from the germline V gene are MNHEY and SVGAGI. This CDR3 comprises 11 residues. The CDR3: CASSSGVEQFF. The CDR3 coding sequence is TGTGCCAGCAGTTCAGGGGTTGAGCAGTTCTTC.

The chain couples TRBV5-4 to TRBJ2-7; 7 nucleotides match TRBD2. CDR1 is SGHNT and CDR2 is YYREEE in the germline V gene (reference sequence). Losses at the gene ends were 4 bases for V and 5 bases for J; bases not matched to a gene: 12. The CDR3 loop spans 15 amino acids. The CDR3 coding sequence is TGTGCCAGCAGCCCGGGAGGCGGGATGGTCGACGAGCAGTACTTC. Its protein is CASSPGGGMVDEQYF.

This clone was picked up one time. V and J are TRBV19 and TRBJ2-1, with 9 bases identical to TRBD2. This CDR3 contains 16 residues. The germline CDR1 and CDR2 sequences are LNHDA and SQIVND (reference sequence). With 4 bases clipped from V and 4 bases from J, the junction kept 8 bases outside the gene matches. CDR3 sequence: CASSRLAGVSYNEQFF. The CDR3 DNA follows: TGTGCCAGTAGTAGATTAGCGGGAGTCTCATACAATGAGCAGTTCTTC. Supplemented by reference TRBV19 and TRBJ2-1, the full variable domain reads DGGITQSPKYLFRKEGQNVTLSCEQNLNHDAMYWYRQDPGQGLRLIYYSQIVNDFQKGDIAEGYSVSREKKESFPLTVTSAQKNPTAFYLCASSRLAGVSYNEQFFGPGTRLTVL.

The rearrangement joins TRBV4-2 to TRBJ2-5; 7 bases fit TRBD2. The CDR3 runs 16 residues. Unmatched junction bases numbered 10, after V lost 1 base and J lost 5 bases. Germline V gene sequence: CDR1 LGHNA, CDR2 YNFKEQ. CDR3 region: CASSQAASGTGETQYF. The CDR3 DNA sequence: TGTGCCAGCAGCCAAGCCGCCAGCGGGACCGGGGAGACCCAGTACTTC.

V gene TRBV7-9 combines with J gene TRBJ2-1, with D possibly being TRBD2 (6 bases). V dropped 2 bases and J dropped 5 bases, with 13 bases sitting between them. The CDR3 has 15 residues. Germline lookup yields CDR1 SEHNR and CDR2 FQNEAQ (reference sequence). The CDR3: CASSLRASADNEQFF. DNA of the CDR3: TGTGCCAGCAGCTTAAGGGCTAGCGCGGACAATGAGCAGTTCTTC.

The genes are TRBV19 and TRBJ1-1, with D unclear. Trimming took off 3 bases at V and 4 bases at J, with 12 bases between the two ends. Germline V gene data show CDR1 as LNHDA and CDR2 as SQIVND (reference sequence). This CDR3 contains 14 residues. The CDR3 reads CASSMKGESTEAFF. Written as DNA, the CDR3 is TGTGCCAGTAGTATGAAGGGAGAGAGCACTGAAGCTTTCTTT.

The count of this clone is one. J is TRBJ2-1 and V is TRBV28; D is perhaps TRBD2 (6 bases). The germline gives CDR1 MDHEN, CDR2 SYDVKM. Trimming left V 4 bases short and J 3 bases short, with 22 bases between. This CDR3 spans 18 amino acids. CDR3 sequence: CASSSRWGRETVYNEQFF. CDR3 bases: TGTGCCAGCAGTTCACGGTGGGGCCGGGAGACAGTCTACAATGAGCAGTTCTTC.

The rearrangement links TRBV28 to TRBJ1-6; D not certain. CDR1 is MDHEN, CDR2 SYDVKM, per germline. V was trimmed by 3 bases and J by 6 bases, leaving 6 bases between them. CDR3 length: 13 residues. The DNA of the CDR3 is TGTGCCAGCAGTTTTGGCCCTAATTCACCCCTCCACTTT. Its protein is CASSFGPNSPLHF.

The chain carries TRBV7-2 and TRBJ2-2; 7 bases align to TRBD1. CDR1 and CDR2 (germline): SGHTA, FQGNSA. The J segment lost 0 bases and the V segment lost 3 bases, leaving 1 base of the junction unmatched. The CDR3 length is 15 residues. CDR3 amino acids: CASSLTGTNTGELFF. CDR3 DNA: TGTGCCAGCAGCTTGACAGGGACGAACACCGGGGAGCTGTTTTTT.

The chain combines TRBV20-1 with TRBJ1-1; D unresolved. Germline V gene lookup returns CDR1 DFQATT and CDR2 SNEGSKA (reference sequence). There are 13 residues in the CDR3. Trimming shortened V by 3 bases and J by 3 bases, and 11 bases separated the two germline ends. CDR3 coding DNA: TGCAGTGCTAGTAGTTCGAGGGACACTGAAGCTTTCTTT. Its protein is CSASSSRDTEAFF.

CDR3 nucleotides: TGCGCCAGCAGCTTCGCAGGGGGCGAAGAGACCCAGTACTTC. It yields the protein CASSFAGGEETQYF. This chain connects TRBV5-1 to TRBJ2-5; 8 bases are a match to TRBD1. The CDR3 runs to 14 residues. V lost 2 bases and J lost 3; bases outside the gene matches: 3. Germline lookup yields CDR1 SGHRS and CDR2 YFSETQ.

This chain links TRBV5-5 with TRBJ1-2; 12 positions agree with TRBD1. The germline V gene has CDR1 SGHKS and CDR2 YYEKEE (reference sequence). This CDR3 has 15 amino acids. V lost 3 bases to trimming and J lost 7 bases; unmatched junction nucleotides: 7. CDR3: CASSSGTGGKGGYTF. The CDR3 DNA reads TGTGCCAGCAGCTCCGGGACAGGGGGCAAAGGTGGCTACACCTTC.

The CDR3 spells CASSPLITGGSPLHF. The CDR3 DNA reads as TGTGCCAGCAGTCCGTTAATCACCGGAGGTTCACCCCTCCACTTT. The J gene is TRBJ1-6, the V gene TRBV2; no clear D gene. Germline CDR1 and CDR2: SNHLY and FYNNEI. The CDR3 has 15 amino acids. The germline V and J ends were trimmed by 5 bases and 9 bases, with 17 bases remaining between them.

The chain carries TRBV25-1 and TRBJ2-1; TRBD2 matches at 7 bases. Unmatched junction bases numbered 13, after V lost 6 bases and J lost 5 bases. CDR1 is MGHDK, CDR2 SYGVNS, per germline. The CDR3 spans 16 residues. The CDR3 region has the DNA TGTGCCAGCAGCCGATTGCTCGGGAGGTCTGACAATGAGCAGTTCTTC. It codes for CASSRLLGRSDNEQFF.

The chain combines TRBV6-1 with TRBJ1-6; 10 nucleotides line up with TRBD1. Germline assignment: CDR1 MNHNS and CDR2 SASEGT. The trim removed 1 base at V and 10 bases at J, leaving 7 bases unmatched. The CDR3 loop spans 16 amino acids. The CDR3 protein is CASSEDWDRGRSPLHF. The CDR3, as DNA: TGTGCCAGCAGTGAAGACTGGGACAGGGGTAGGTCACCCCTCCACTTT.

The chain employs TRBV28 and TRBJ2-7, with 7 nucleotides matching TRBD2. CDR1 is MDHEN, CDR2 SYDVKM, per germline. Trimming cost V 0 bases and J 2 bases; bases outside gene matches: 10. The CDR3 runs to 17 residues. The CDR3 DNA reads as TGTGCCAGCAGTTTATGGGCTGGAAGCGGGGCCCCCTACGAGCAGTACTTC. Translated, it gives CASSLWAGSGAPYEQYF.

V is TRBV27 and J is TRBJ2-3; D is possibly TRBD2 (5 bases). The germline V gene encodes CDR1 MNHEY and CDR2 SMNVEV (reference sequence). This CDR3 has 14 residues. V shed 4 bases and J shed 0 bases, with 8 bases lying between them. CDR3 sequence reads: CASSYGVSTDTQYF. The CDR3, as DNA: TGTGCCAGCAGTTACGGGGTTAGCACAGATACGCAGTATTTT.

In its sample, this clone was seen many times. The chain carries TRBV12-3 or TRBV12-4 and TRBJ2-7, with TRBD1 as a possible D gene (6 bases). With 6 bases removed from V and 2 bases from J, the gap between germline ends came to 8 bases. The CDR3 loop spans 12 amino acids. CDR3 residues: CASSRGTYEQYF. The CDR3 DNA reads TGTGCCAGCAGCAGGGGAACCTACGAGCAGTACTTC.

V is TRBV27 and J is TRBJ2-1; 13 bases agree with TRBD2. From germline, CDR1 is MNHEY and CDR2 SMNVEV (reference sequence). J lost 5 bases, V lost 3 bases, and 7 bases had no gene match. CDR3 length: 17 residues. CDR3 coding DNA: TGTGCCAGCAGTTTCCGCCTACTAGCGGGAGGGGACAATGAGCAGTTCTTC. Amino acids: CASSFRLLAGGDNEQFF.